One and the same sample provided the 25 T cell receptor beta chains below, sequenced in a study of cytomegalovirus exposure and HLA in healthy donors (dated by TCRdb to about 2017). The library came from the immunoSEQ multiplex PCR assay. A mixture of 60 forward primers for TCR Vbeta segments and 13 reverse primers for TCR Jbeta segments was used in the multiplex PCR. TCRdb retrieved this table from immuneACCESS and kept in-frame rearrangements only. Not all clones are present; in checked studies, unresolved V genes account for under half, and no reason is known for the remainder. This sample gives about 200,000 clones in total; roughly 83% of them show up just once. The top ten constitute about 1.4% of the sample. The sequenced material came from PBMCs. These receptors were taken from a girl aged 5-17 years in good health and CMV-seronegative.

The CDR3 nucleotides read TGTGCCAGCAGCTTAGGAGGGCTAGCGGGGGTCGAGCAGTACTTC. This gives the protein CASSLGGLAGVEQYF. The chain joins TRBV7-9 to TRBJ2-7; TRBD2 aligns across 10 bases. CDR3 size: 15 residues. Trimming took 1 base from V and 6 from J; bases not matched to a gene: 6. Germline-derived CDR1 and CDR2 are SEHNR and FQNEAQ (reference sequence).

The chain employs TRBV29-1 and TRBJ2-7, with D possibly TRBD1 on 5 matching bases. The CDR3 extends over 11 amino acids. The germline V gene encodes CDR1 SQVTM and CDR2 ANQGSEA. Trimming removed 6 bases at V and 11 bases at J, with 17 bases between. This CDR3 reads CSVDIVGVEYF. The CDR3, as DNA: TGCAGCGTGGACATCGTAGGGGTCGAGTACTTC.

The chain carries TRBV7-9 and TRBJ2-5; 7 bases fit TRBD2. The junction had 10 bases not matched to a gene; V was cut back by 7 bases and J by 2 bases. The CDR3 contains 15 residues. Per germline, CDR1 SEHNR and CDR2 FQNEAQ (reference sequence). DNA for the CDR3: TGTGCCAGCAACGAACCTCCCGGGGGGCAAGAGACCCAGTACTTC. Translation: CASNEPPGGQETQYF.

The chain is built from TRBV6-6 and TRBJ1-2; tentative D call: TRBD1 (5 bases). The V end lost 7 bases, the J end lost 8 bases, and 20 bases lay between the germline ends. The CDR3 contains 14 residues. The germline V gene encodes CDR1 MNHNY and CDR2 SVGAGI (reference sequence). The CDR3 sequence: CASTSRQGDRGYTF. The CDR3 DNA follows: TGTGCCAGCACCTCTAGGCAGGGTGACCGGGGCTACACCTTC.

The CDR3 loop is CASSLPREMTDTQYF. CDR3 coding DNA: TGTGCCAGCAGTTTACCGCGGGAGATGACAGATACGCAGTATTTT. J is TRBJ2-3 and V is TRBV28; TRBD2 aligns across 7 bases. The V and J ends lost 2 bases and 3 bases, in that order; junction bases with no gene match: 5. The length of the CDR3 is 15 residues. Germline values: CDR1 MDHEN, CDR2 SYDVKM.

J is TRBJ1-2 and V is TRBV4-3, with D unclear. The CDR3 is 13 amino acids. Germline V gene lookup returns CDR1 LGHNA and CDR2 YSLEER. V was pared by 4 bases and J by 2 bases, with 8 bases between. The CDR3 here is CASSPATNYGYTF. The CDR3, as DNA: TGCGCCAGCAGCCCAGCGACGAACTATGGCTACACCTTC.

The V gene is TRBV5-1, the J gene TRBJ1-2, with D possibly being TRBD1 (6 bases). Trimming pared 4 bases from V and 4 bases from J, leaving 14 bases between. CDR1 and CDR2 (germline): SGHRS, YFSETQ. This CDR3 has 14 residues. The CDR3 DNA follows: TGCGCCAGCAGCGGGACATTCCCGGGCTATGGCTACACCTTC. Protein sequence: CASSGTFPGYGYTF. The entire variable domain, with the rest obtained from reference TRBV5-1 and TRBJ1-2, is as follows: KAGVTQTPRYLIKTRGQQVTLSCSPISGHRSVSWYQQTPGQGLQFLFEYFSETQRNKGNFPGRFSGRQFSNSRSEMNVSTLELGDSALYLCASSGTFPGYGYTFGSGTRLTVV.

This clone has a single count. The chain couples TRBV7-9 to TRBJ1-2, with a tentative D call TRBD1 (5 bases). Trimming took 1 base from V and 2 from J, leaving 14 bases between them. Germline V gene sequence: CDR1 SEHNR, CDR2 FQNEAQ (reference sequence). The CDR3 totals 16 residues. In nucleotides, the CDR3 is TGTGCCAGCAGCTTAGGGGCAGGGATCCTGAACTATGGCTACACCTTC. Translating gives CASSLGAGILNYGYTF.

The chain employs TRBV13 and TRBJ1-1; D is ambiguous. The germline V and J ends were trimmed by 7 bases and 1 base, with 10 bases remaining between them. Germline V CDR1 and CDR2: PRHDT, FYEKMQ (reference sequence). The CDR3 contains 13 residues. CDR3 coding DNA: TGTGCCAGCACCTACCGGGAGAACACTGAAGCTTTCTTT. Its protein product is CASTYRENTEAFF.

V is TRBV2 and J is TRBJ2-1; 8 bases agree with TRBD1. The CDR3 sequence is 15 residues long. J was trimmed by 10 bases and V by 7 bases; bases with no gene match: 15. CDR1 is SNHLY and CDR2 is FYNNEI in the germline V gene. This CDR3 is CASIEDRFRGQEQFF. In DNA, the CDR3 is TGTGCCAGCATCGAAGATAGGTTCAGGGGGCAAGAGCAGTTCTTC.

This chain joins TRBV7-3 and TRBJ1-2; 9 bases fit TRBD1. This CDR3 comprises 14 residues. Germline-derived CDR1 and CDR2 are SGHTA and FQGTGA. V was pared by 5 bases and J by 2 bases, with 3 bases of the junction left unmatched. CDR3 region: CASSAGTGNYGYTF. CDR3 DNA: TGTGCCAGCAGCGCCGGGACAGGGAACTATGGCTACACCTTC.

The V and J genes are TRBV28 and TRBJ2-5; the D gene is possibly TRBD1 (7 bases). V dropped 2 bases and J dropped 4 bases, with 11 bases sitting between them. The germline gives CDR1 MDHEN, CDR2 SYDVKM. The CDR3 length is 14 residues. The CDR3 is CASSLQGEVETQYF. In DNA, the CDR3 is TGTGCCAGCAGTTTACAGGGGGAGGTAGAGACCCAGTACTTC.

The chain links TRBV6-4 to TRBJ2-1, with 8 positions matching TRBD2. The CDR3 is 15 amino acids. The V and J ends lost 0 bases and 6 bases, in that order; junction bases with no gene match: 4. The germline V gene has CDR1 MRHNA and CDR2 SNTAGT. Written as DNA, the CDR3 is TGTGCCAGCAGTGACTCTGACAGCGGGGGCAATGAGCAGTTCTTC. Translated: CASSDSDSGGNEQFF.

This rearrangement joins TRBV5-4 to TRBJ1-2; D possibly corresponds to TRBD1 (6 bases). This CDR3 contains 14 residues. The V gene's germline CDR1 is SGHNT and CDR2 YYREEE (reference sequence). Trimming cost V 0 bases and J 4 bases, with 10 bases left between them. CDR3 in DNA: TGTGCCAGCAGCTTGGTCGGACAGCGCTATGGCTACACCTTC. It specifies CASSLVGQRYGYTF.

The chain couples TRBV5-1 to TRBJ2-3; no firm D call. This CDR3 is 13 amino acids long. V was clipped by 1 base and J by 6 bases, with 9 bases between them. Germline CDR1 reads SGHRS; CDR2 reads YFSETQ. CDR3 in DNA: TGCGCCAGCAGCTTGACACCACATGATACGCAGTATTTT. This codes for CASSLTPHDTQYF.

The DNA of the CDR3 is TGTGCCAGCCGTGGGACTAGCGTTACTAGCTCCTACAATGAGCAGTTCTTC. Its translation: CASRGTSVTSSYNEQFF. The chain recombines TRBV28 with TRBJ2-1; 10 nucleotides match TRBD2. Per germline, CDR1 MDHEN and CDR2 SYDVKM. Trimming at V came to 8 bases and at J to 0 bases, leaving 10 bases not matched to a gene. The CDR3 is 17 amino acids.

The chain carries TRBV5-1 and TRBJ1-2; D possibly corresponds to TRBD1 (5 bases). This CDR3 contains 16 residues. Germline V gene lookup returns CDR1 SGHRS and CDR2 YFSETQ. V was clipped by 2 bases and J by 5 bases, with 19 bases between them. The DNA for the CDR3 is TGCGCCAGCAGCTTTCATGCTACGACGGACACTTATGGCTACACCTTC. Translating gives CASSFHATTDTYGYTF. Complete variable domain (other parts from reference TRBV5-1 and TRBJ1-2): KAGVTQTPRYLIKTRGQQVTLSCSPISGHRSVSWYQQTPGQGLQFLFEYFSETQRNKGNFPGRFSGRQFSNSRSEMNVSTLELGDSALYLCASSFHATTDTYGYTFGSGTRLTVV.

The genes are TRBV9 and TRBJ2-5; D may be TRBD1 (6 bases). The germline gives CDR1 SGDLS, CDR2 YYNGEE. The CDR3 is made up of 16 amino acids. Trimming stripped 3 bases from V and 1 base from J, with 16 bases between. CDR3 sequence: CASSADSPHTQETQYF. CDR3 DNA sequence: TGTGCCAGCAGCGCGGACAGTCCCCATACCCAAGAGACCCAGTACTTC.

This chain links TRBV29-1 with TRBJ1-1; D remains unclear. There are 11 residues in the CDR3. The ends were cut back, 4 bases at V and 7 bases at J, with 10 bases in the middle. Germline assignment: CDR1 SQVTM and CDR2 ANQGSEA. The CDR3 loop reads CSVASVFEAFF. The DNA of the CDR3 is TGCAGCGTTGCTTCAGTGTTTGAAGCTTTCTTT.

This clone occurred a few times. The V gene is TRBV7-9, the J gene TRBJ1-1; 8 nucleotides line up with TRBD1. V shed 5 bases, J shed 5 bases, and the junction held 7 bases outside the gene matches. Germline V gene lookup returns CDR1 SEHNR and CDR2 FQNEAQ (reference sequence). The CDR3 loop spans 14 amino acids. The CDR3 spells CASSRRTGKTEAFF. The CDR3 DNA follows: TGTGCCAGCAGCCGAAGGACAGGGAAGACTGAAGCTTTCTTT.

The rearrangement uses TRBV6-5 and TRBJ2-7; 7 bases align to TRBD1. With V trimmed by 2 bases and J by 2 bases, 0 bases remained unmatched. The CDR3 contains 13 residues. Per germline, CDR1 MNHEY and CDR2 SVGAGI. The CDR3 sequence is CASSYQGAYEQYF. In nucleotides, the CDR3 is TGTGCCAGCAGTTACCAGGGGGCCTACGAGCAGTACTTC.

The rearrangement joins TRBV28 to TRBJ1-5, with 7 bases identical to TRBD1. V lost 6 bases, J lost 4 bases, and 6 bases stayed unmatched. CDR1 is MDHEN and CDR2 is SYDVKM in the germline V gene. The CDR3 contains 14 residues. The CDR3 is CASSTGQRNQPQHF. In DNA form, the CDR3 reads TGTGCCAGCAGCACGGGACAGCGTAATCAGCCCCAGCATTTT.

This chain links TRBV5-1 with TRBJ1-2; 8 bases match TRBD1. Germline assignment: CDR1 SGHRS and CDR2 YFSETQ. J gave up 0 bases and V 4 bases, and 2 bases lay outside the gene matches. The CDR3 sequence is 14 residues long. For the CDR3, the DNA is TGCGCCAGCAGCCCGGACAGGGCTAACTATGGCTACACCTTC. Translation: CASSPDRANYGYTF.

The CDR3 is CASSAGLVSNEQYF. As DNA, the CDR3 is TGTGCCAGCAGCGCCGGACTAGTTAGCAACGAGCAGTACTTC. The rearrangement joins TRBV7-8 to TRBJ2-7; 7 bases are a match to TRBD2. This CDR3 spans 14 amino acids. The V and J ends lost 5 bases and 5 bases, in that order; junction bases with no gene match: 9. The V gene's germline CDR1 is SGHVS and CDR2 FQNEAQ.

The chain recombines TRBV30 with TRBJ2-1, with 10 bases fitting TRBD2. The V gene's germline CDR1 is GTSNPN and CDR2 SVGIG (reference sequence). V lost 1 base to trimming and J lost 1 base; unmatched junction nucleotides: 10. The CDR3 length is 18 residues. The CDR3 spells CAWSARTGLAESYNEQFF. The CDR3 bases are TGTGCCTGGAGTGCGCGCACCGGACTAGCGGAGTCCTACAATGAGCAGTTCTTC.